Listed here is a single T cell receptor beta chain. The antigen this receptor binds is unknown. Base qualities are not provided; no much larger clone lies one nucleotide away. TCRbeta CDR3 sequencing was performed on sorted unstimulated T cells and on proliferating T cells recovered from mixed lymphocyte reactions. Fresh whole blood from nine to eleven HLA-typed healthy donors served as the source for isolating PBMCs. To map where alloreactive clones came from, unstimulated CD4+ regulatory T cells were FACS-sorted. CDR1 SGHRS and CDR2 YFSETQ were looked up in the germline V gene. From the cysteine up to the phenylalanine, the CDR3 has a length of 15 residues. Just CDR3 DNA is preserved here, 45 bases in frame from base 1. For this chain, trimming is 4 bases at the V end and 7 bases at the J end, and the number of junction bases without a gene match is 6. The library was prepared using the immunoSEQ multiplex PCR assay. Around 94,000 TCR templates per sample were assayed on the deep sequencing platform. Genomic DNA extracted from sorted T cells was used for TCRbeta CDR3 sequencing. Concerning the study's data processing: Clonal analysis of TCRbeta CDR3 data was done in the R programming language. Comparing unstimulated samples against CFSE-low samples taken after the reaction was how alloreactive CD4+ and CD8+ clones were defined. Regulatory or non-regulatory origin was assigned to alloreactive CD4+ clones by matching of sequences to sorted unstimulated Treg and non-Treg repertoires. TCRdb obtained this table from immuneACCESS and retained in-frame rearrangements with V and J assigned. These tables miss some clones; where compared with another copy, unresolved V genes account for less than half of the shortfall, and the remainder is unexplained. That table gives V, J and clone size, and the DNA gave D and trimming. This sample comprises over 100,000 clones, 93% of them detected only once. 0.55% to 0.7% of the sample comes from the top ten.

These data are taken from a study of siplizumab effects on memory and regulatory T cells (dated by TCRdb to between 2018 and 2020). For the study in its entirety: The effect of the anti-CD2 antibody siplizumab on alloreactive T-cell subsets was examined in allogeneic mixed lymphocyte reactions constructed from human PBMCs.

What the study reported, not specific to this receptor: Because sequences at frequencies below about 10^-5 were poorly captured, only a minor fraction of alloreactive clones could be mapped back to unstimulated subsets. The suppressive function of proliferating Tregs from siplizumab cultures was not functionally confirmed. Siplizumab significantly lowered the cumulative frequency of alloreactive sequences that could be traced to unstimulated CD4+ memory T cells. Among mappable alloreactive CD4+ clones, the Treg-derived fraction averaged approximately 69% with siplizumab versus about 27% in control reactions. About 80-96% of proliferating CD4+ or CD8+ clones could not be given a naive or memory phenotype. Compared with memory T cells, unstimulated naive T cells appeared more diverse, and naive cells seemed to make a substantial contribution to the alloresponse.

Sequenced material: Tregs sorted from blood. This sequence was found in a human donor in good health. The chain is encoded by TRBV5-1 joined to TRBJ1-4, with 11 middle bases fitting TRBD1. CDR3 region: CASSPGTGGVEKLFF. The DNA reads TGCGCCAGCAGCCCCGGGACAGGGGGAGTTGAAAAACTGTTTTTT.